These T cell receptor beta chains were read from a single sample in a study of blood T cells in healthy people across ages. Using its own MiXCR run on the 5' RACE reads, TCRdb lists one record per CDR3 protein. The sample has about 800,000 distinct CDR3 sequences, 58% seen once. The sample consisted of blood. The receptors were sampled from a man in his thirties or forties in good health. CDR3s include the opening cysteine and the closing phenylalanine or tryptophan. A D gene is named only where the DNA matches it firmly. Some rows have no size entry. The others give once, few or many, or a class for an expanded clone.

D gene	clone size	J gene	V gene	CDR3 DNA	CDR3 protein
.	.	TRBJ1-1	TRBV25-1	TGTGCCAGCAGTGACCGGAACACTGAAGCTTTCTTT	CASSDRNTEAFF
TRBD1	few	TRBJ1-2	TRBV7-6	TGTGCCAGCAGCCGACAGGGCTATGGCTACACCTTC	CASSRQGYGYTF
.	few	TRBJ2-1	TRBV12-3/TRBV12-4	TGTGCCAGCAGTCTCATCCCAGGGGTTAAGTTCTTC	CASSLIPGVKFF
TRBD2	once	TRBJ2-1	TRBV7-9	TGTGCCAGCAGCTCTGGACTAGCGGGAGTGGGTGAGCAGTTCTTC	CASSSGLAGVGEQFF
.	once	TRBJ1-1	TRBV7-2	TGTGCCAGCAGCCAAACAGTTACAGGCGAAGCTTTCTTT	CASSQTVTGEAFF
.	.	TRBJ2-3	TRBV12-3/TRBV12-4	TGTGCCAGCAGCCAGGGGGGGAGCCCAGATACGCAGTATTTT	CASSQGGSPDTQYF
.	.	TRBJ2-5	TRBV20-1	TGCAGTGCTCCCACCTTTTTGGGGGGGCGGACCCAGTACTTC	CSAPTFLGGRTQYF
TRBD1	.	TRBJ2-5	TRBV11-2	TGTGCCAGCAGTTATACGCCCGGGGACAGTATCGTGACCCAGTACTTC	CASSYTPGDSIVTQYF
.	.	TRBJ2-7	TRBV4-3	TGCGCCAGCAGCCAATCCTGGACAGCTAACTACGAGCAGTACTTC	CASSQSWTANYEQYF
.	.	TRBJ2-5	TRBV7-9	TGTGCCAGCAGCTCCCGTGCCGCTTCAGGGGATGAGCAGTACTTC	CASSSRAASGDEQYF
TRBD1	.	TRBJ1-4	TRBV6-5	TGTGCCAGCAGGCCGGGACAGCCTAATGAAAAACTGTTTTTT	CASRPGQPNEKLFF
.	.	TRBJ2-7	TRBV29-1	TGCAGCGTTGTTGTAGCGACAGACGGCGAGCAGTACTTC	CSVVVATDGEQYF
.	.	TRBJ2-5	TRBV9	TGTGCCAGCAGAGGATATGAGTCGGAGACCCAGTACTTC	CASRGYESETQYF
.	.	TRBJ2-3	TRBV10-3	TGTGCCATCAGTGAGACCCAGGCCGATACGCAGTATTTT	CAISETQADTQYF
.	.	TRBJ1-2	TRBV7-2	TGTGCCAGCAGCCGAACAAAAGGGCCGGCGGACTATGGCTACACCTTC	CASSRTKGPADYGYTF
.	.	TRBJ1-2	TRBV5-1	TGCGCCAGCAGCCCGACTCGACGTGCAGGCGGTGACTATGGCTACACCTTC	CASSPTRRAGGDYGYTF
.	.	TRBJ2-1	TRBV12-3/TRBV12-4	TGTGCCACCCGAATCAATTACAATGAGCAGTTCTTC	CATRINYNEQFF
.	.	TRBJ2-3	TRBV5-6	TGTGCCAGCAGCTCACGGTTTACAGATACGCAGTATTTT	CASSSRFTDTQYF
.	.	TRBJ2-6	TRBV20-1	TGCAGTGCGTGGACGAACGGGGCCAACGTCCTGACTTTC	CSAWTNGANVLTF
.	few	TRBJ2-7	TRBV29-1	TGCAGCGTTACGACAACCAGAACGTACGAGCAGTACTTC	CSVTTTRTYEQYF
.	.	TRBJ1-1	TRBV12-5	TGTGCTAGTGGTTATAGAGGGGGCACTGAAGCTTTCTTT	CASGYRGGTEAFF
.	.	TRBJ1-1	TRBV12-3/TRBV12-4	TGTGCCAGTTTCGGGACAACGGGCACTGAAGCTTTCTTT	CASFGTTGTEAFF
TRBD2	.	TRBJ2-3	TRBV24-1	TGTGCCACCAGTGATCCTAGTAGAGCGGGAGGAACCACAGATACGCAGTATTTT	CATSDPSRAGGTTDTQYF
.	.	TRBJ2-7	TRBV18	TGTGCCAGCTCACCATCTCTGCAGGGCGGCGAGCAGTACTTC	CASSPSLQGGEQYF
.	.	TRBJ1-2	TRBV6-6	TGTGCCAGCACCTTGGACGGCGGCACCTATGGCTACACCTTC	CASTLDGGTYGYTF
TRBD2	.	TRBJ2-7	TRBV6-1	TGTGCCAGCAGCGTTATGGGACTAGCGGGGTCTTACGAGCAGTACTTC	CASSVMGLAGSYEQYF
.	.	TRBJ2-1	TRBV9	TGTGCCAGCAGCGTAGGACGAGTCGGGAACAATGAGCAGTTCTTC	CASSVGRVGNNEQFF
.	.	TRBJ1-2	TRBV7-3	TGTGCCAGCAGCCCTGCGCCTAACTATGGCTACACCTTC	CASSPAPNYGYTF
.	.	TRBJ2-5	TRBV6-2/TRBV6-3	TGTGCCAGCAGTAGGAACCGGGCGTCCCAAGAGACCCAGTACTTC	CASSRNRASQETQYF
TRBD2	.	TRBJ2-3	TRBV7-2	TGTGCCAGCAGCCCTATCCGGGGCGGGGGTCGCACAGATACGCAGTATTTT	CASSPIRGGGRTDTQYF